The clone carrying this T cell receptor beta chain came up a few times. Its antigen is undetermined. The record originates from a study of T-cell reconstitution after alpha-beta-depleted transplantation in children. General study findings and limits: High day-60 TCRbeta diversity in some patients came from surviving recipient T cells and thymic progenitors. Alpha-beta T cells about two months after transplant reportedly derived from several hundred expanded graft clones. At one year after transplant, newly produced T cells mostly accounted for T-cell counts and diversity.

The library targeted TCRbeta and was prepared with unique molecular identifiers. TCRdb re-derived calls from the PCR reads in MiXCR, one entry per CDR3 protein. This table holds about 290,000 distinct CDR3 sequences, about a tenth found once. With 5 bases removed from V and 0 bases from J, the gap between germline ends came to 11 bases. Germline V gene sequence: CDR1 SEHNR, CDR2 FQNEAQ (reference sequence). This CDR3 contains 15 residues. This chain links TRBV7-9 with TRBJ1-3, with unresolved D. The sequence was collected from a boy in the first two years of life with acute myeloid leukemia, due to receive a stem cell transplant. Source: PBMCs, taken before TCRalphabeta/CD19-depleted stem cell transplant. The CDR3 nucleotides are TGTGCCAGCAGCCCCGGCAGCCACTCTGGAAACACCATATATTTT. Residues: CASSPGSHSGNTIYF.